Presented here are 17 T cell receptor beta chains from one specimen sequenced in a study of prognosis after radiotherapy for stage I lung cancer. Two-round multiplex PCR, the amplification method, yielded TCR beta CDR3 from genomic DNA. Primers were specific to each TRBV and TRBJ gene in first-round PCR. TCRdb reprocessed the multiplex PCR reads via MiXCR and lists one record per CDR3 protein. Of 13,000 to 15,000 distinct CDR3 sequences listed, approximately 30% were seen once; the top ten hold around 30%. The specimen comprised PBMCs, sampled before or after stereotactic body radiation therapy (not recorded which). The source of these receptors is a donor at least 50 years old with non-small cell lung cancer.

There are a few counts of this clonotype. This likely stems from a read error, as it lies one base from a far larger clone. J is TRBJ1-1 and V is TRBV6-2 or TRBV6-3; D uncertain. In germline, CDR1 is MNHEY, CDR2 SVGEGT. Deletions cut 8 bases from V and 4 bases from J, with 17 bases between. The CDR3 has 14 amino acids. The CDR3 nucleotides are TGTGCCAGCCGGGGTAGGGCTAAAACCACTGAAGCTTTCTTT. Its protein product is CASRGRAKTTEAFF.

Ten or more counts support this clonotype. The chain employs TRBV11-2 and TRBJ2-2; 10 nucleotides line up with TRBD2. Germline values: CDR1 SGHAT, CDR2 FQNNGV. CDR3 length: 16 amino acids. The V gene end was trimmed by 2 bases and the J gene end by 6 bases; junction bases not matched to a gene: 6. This CDR3 reads CASSLSVTSGSGELFF. CDR3 in DNA: TGTGCCAGCAGCTTATCGGTGACTAGCGGGTCCGGGGAGCTGTTTTTT.

As concerns this clonotype: It is unclear where the CDR3 begins or ends on the DNA, so no DNA is shown, and the CDR3 is as TCRdb lists it. The chain uses TRBV19 and TRBJ1-2; TRBD1, as called in the table, went unchecked against the DNA. A total of 19 residues make up the CDR3, ends included. Looked up from germline, CDR1 is LNHDA and CDR2 is SQIVND (reference sequence). This CDR3 is CVSSINSVGTGTANYGCTF.

Ten or more counts support this clonotype. The chain links TRBV7-3 to TRBJ2-3; 11 positions agree with TRBD2. Germline CDR1 and CDR2: SGHTA and FQGTGA. The CDR3 runs 16 residues. The ends lost 5 bases at V and 2 bases at J; junction bases unmatched: 6. DNA for the CDR3: TGTGCCAGCAGCCCGGGACTAGCGGCAAACACAGATACGCAGTATTTT. This codes for CASSPGLAANTDTQYF.

The DNA for the CDR3 is TGTGCCAGAACCTTGGGGCGGGGTTACAATGAGCAGTTCTTC. This codes for CARTLGRGYNEQFF. The chain has TRBV2 and TRBJ2-1; weak D call: TRBD2 (6 bases). V gave up 9 bases and J gave up 4 bases, with 16 bases separating them. The CDR3 loop spans 14 amino acids. Looked up from germline, CDR1 is SNHLY and CDR2 is FYNNEI.

By proportion, this clonotype is medium-sized (0.01 to 0.1%). The chain employs TRBV28 and TRBJ2-7; weak D call: TRBD2 (5 bases). The CDR3 has 14 amino acids. V was shortened by 2 bases and J by 5 bases, with 13 bases between the two germline ends. The germline V gene encodes CDR1 MDHEN and CDR2 SYDVKM. This CDR3 reads CASSLPGFDNEQYF. The DNA of the CDR3 is TGTGCCAGCAGTTTACCGGGGTTCGATAACGAGCAGTACTTC. The full variable domain, with the rest looked up from reference TRBV28 and TRBJ2-7, is DVKVTQSSRYLVKRTGEKVFLECVQDMDHENMFWYRQDPGLGLRLIYFSYDVKMKEKGDIPEGYSVSREKKERFSLILESASTNQTSMYLCASSLPGFDNEQYFGPGTRLTVT.

V is TRBV7-8 and J is TRBJ2-2, with 8 positions matching TRBD1. With 5 bases clipped from V and 9 bases from J, the junction kept 8 bases outside the gene matches. Germline CDR1 reads SGHVS; CDR2 reads FQNEAQ. The CDR3 is 14 residues long. CDR3 amino acids: CASSVGQGSRELFF. As DNA, the CDR3 is TGTGCCAGCAGCGTAGGACAGGGTTCGCGGGAGCTGTTTTTT.

This clonotype has ten or more counts. The V and J genes are TRBV18 and TRBJ2-1; TRBD2 matches 12 bases. Unmatched junction bases numbered 2, after V lost 2 bases and J lost 0 bases. Germline CDR1 reads KGHSH; CDR2 reads LQKENI. The CDR3 extends over 17 amino acids. CDR3 sequence reads: CASSPRLAGDSYNEQFF. CDR3 coding DNA: TGTGCCAGCTCACCAAGACTAGCGGGGGACTCCTACAATGAGCAGTTCTTC.

This clonotype was seen a single time. The chain combines TRBV12-5 with TRBJ1-2; no definite D call. Trimming cost V 7 bases and J 4 bases, with 19 bases left between them. The CDR3 consists of 15 residues. Germline V lookup: CDR1 LGHNT, CDR2 FRNRAP. The CDR3 loop reads CASDPLSTVFYGYTF. CDR3 bases: TGTGCTAGTGATCCACTCTCGACGGTGTTCTATGGCTACACCTTC.

In this sample, this clonotype is medium-sized. This chain connects TRBV28 to TRBJ2-1; perhaps TRBD2 as D (6 bases). Germline V gene lookup returns CDR1 MDHEN and CDR2 SYDVKM. V was clipped by 6 bases and J by 8 bases, with 8 bases between them. The CDR3 runs 11 residues. CDR3 region: CASRRRDEQFF. In DNA form, the CDR3 reads TGTGCCAGCAGAAGGAGGGATGAGCAGTTCTTC. Complete variable domain (other parts from reference TRBV28 and TRBJ2-1): DVKVTQSSRYLVKRTGEKVFLECVQDMDHENMFWYRQDPGLGLRLIYFSYDVKMKEKGDIPEGYSVSREKKERFSLILESASTNQTSMYLCASRRRDEQFFGPGTRLTVL.

This clonotype was observed at least ten times. The J gene is TRBJ2-3, the V gene TRBV28, with 8 positions matching TRBD2. The trim removed 2 bases at V and 8 bases at J, leaving 9 bases unmatched. This CDR3 comprises 15 residues. Germline CDR1 MDHEN, CDR2 SYDVKM. This chain's CDR3 is CASSLPGGPEGTQYF. For the CDR3, the DNA is TGTGCCAGCAGTTTACCGGGAGGGCCTGAAGGTACGCAGTATTTT.

Ten or more counts support this clonotype. The junction departs from the called germline gene at one end, perhaps through a read error. The chain recombines TRBV5-6 with TRBJ1-1, with TRBD1 as a possible D gene (6 bases). Germline loops: CDR1 SGHDT, CDR2 YYEEEE. The length of the CDR3 is 12 residues. CDR3 sequence: CASSLDSLGAFF. As DNA, the CDR3 is TGTGCCAGTAGCTTGGACAGCCTGGGGGCTTTCTTT.

This clonotype was detected a few times. The CDR3 DNA is TGTGCCAGCAGTTTTATGGTTCGGAACGCCTACAATGAGCAGTTCTTC. Its translation is CASSFMVRNAYNEQFF. This chain links TRBV27 with TRBJ2-1; no definite D call. The CDR3 has 16 residues. Germline V gene sequence: CDR1 MNHEY, CDR2 SMNVEV (reference sequence). The V gene lost 3 bases and the J gene lost 2 bases, with 14 bases spanning the gap.

This clonotype was counted many times. This chain uses TRBV7-9 with TRBJ2-7, with 12 bases matching TRBD2. V was pared by 4 bases and J by 4 bases, with 17 bases of the junction left unmatched. Germline values: CDR1 SEHNR, CDR2 FQNEAQ (reference sequence). This CDR3 has 19 residues. The CDR3 sequence is CASSYTRFSSGRVGYEQYF. CDR3 coding DNA: TGTGCCAGCAGCTATACACGGTTCTCTAGCGGGAGGGTTGGGTACGAGCAGTACTTC.

With respect to this clonotype: This likely reflects a read error, since a far larger clone is one base away. This chain links TRBV28 with TRBJ2-5, with a possible D match to TRBD2 (5 bases). TRBJ2-1 explains the end of the DNA better; the J call may be wrong. The germline V gene encodes CDR1 MDHEN and CDR2 SYDVKM. This CDR3 is 13 amino acids long. This CDR3 reads CASNPSWFNEQFF. Written as DNA, the CDR3 is TGTGCCAGCAATCCTAGCTGGTTCAATGAGCAGTTCTTC.

This clonotype was seen at least ten times. The CDR3, as DNA: TGTGCCAGCAGCCCGCGGGAGGAGACCCAGTACTTC. Protein product: CASSPREETQYF. The chain couples TRBV7-9 to TRBJ2-5, with 7 bases that match TRBD2. V was clipped by 5 bases and J by 5 bases; unmatched bases: 2. CDR1 is SEHNR, CDR2 FQNEAQ, per germline (reference sequence). CDR3 size: 12 residues.

This chain uses TRBV12-3 or TRBV12-4 with TRBJ1-3; D is unresolved. The CDR3 extends over 13 amino acids. The V end lost 2 bases, the J end lost 4 bases, and 6 bases lay between the germline ends. In DNA, the CDR3 is TGTGCCAGCAGTTTAAGGGAGGGAAACACCATATATTTT. As protein: CASSLREGNTIYF.